Presented here are 10 T cell receptor beta chains from one specimen sequenced in a study of shared clonotypes between healthy human individuals. Terminally differentiated effector memory CD45RA+ cells were excluded from the naive CD8 cells, which were CD45RO-negative and positively selected for CCR7. Measured with immunoSEQ multiplex PCR; TCRdb has only the in-frame clones, and not every one. This table has about 2.1 million clones, around 95% appearing once. The sequenced sample was naive CD8+ T cells from PBMCs. Receptors were obtained from a man between 18 and 35 years old in good health. Some clones in this sample may be carry-over from other donors' samples.

The rearrangement uses TRBV4-3 and TRBJ2-1, with D maybe TRBD1 (5 bases). Germline-derived CDR1 and CDR2 are LGHNA and YSLEER. V was shortened by 3 bases and J by 13 bases, with 10 bases between the two germline ends. The CDR3 spans 11 residues. The chain's CDR3 is CASSHGHGQFF. CDR3 bases: TGCGCCAGCAGCCACGGACACGGCCAGTTCTTC.

This chain joins TRBV2 and TRBJ2-7; 12 bases fit TRBD2. The CDR3 extends over 15 amino acids. J lost 2 bases, V lost 6 bases, and 5 bases had no gene match. Germline loops: CDR1 SNHLY, CDR2 FYNNEI. CDR3 DNA sequence: TGTGCCAGCAGGGGACTAGCGGGCCCTACCTACGAGCAGTACTTC. Translated, it gives CASRGLAGPTYEQYF.

About this clone: Other DNA sequences in the sample encode the same CDR3. The V and J genes are TRBV28 and TRBJ1-1; 7 positions agree with TRBD1. V lost 5 bases and J lost 5; bases outside the gene matches: 8. Germline-derived CDR1 and CDR2 are MDHEN and SYDVKM. The CDR3 consists of 14 residues. Here the CDR3 reads CASSLSTGNTEAFF. The CDR3 DNA reads as TGTGCCAGCAGTCTATCGACAGGGAATACTGAAGCTTTCTTT.

This chain joins TRBV7-7 and TRBJ1-3; the D is unclear. The CDR3 is made up of 14 amino acids. V lost 11 bases to trimming and J lost 6 bases, with 20 bases between them. Germline-derived CDR1 and CDR2 are SSHAT and FNYEAQ (reference sequence). The CDR3 reads CAPRTVWVENTIYF. CDR3 nucleotide sequence: TGTGCCCCGAGAACAGTTTGGGTTGAAAACACCATATATTTT.

The chain recombines TRBV19 with TRBJ2-7; TRBD2 matches at 15 bases. This CDR3 region has 17 residues. V trimming: 5 bases; J trimming: 0 bases; junction bases outside the gene matches: 5. Germline lookup yields CDR1 LNHDA and CDR2 SQIVND (reference sequence). Here the CDR3 reads CASSVGLAGGLSYEQYF. For the CDR3, the DNA is TGTGCCAGTAGTGTGGGACTAGCGGGAGGCCTCTCCTACGAGCAGTACTTC.

The chain uses TRBV29-1 and TRBJ2-7; D is unclear. Trimming took 0 bases from V and 0 from J, leaving 6 bases between them. CDR3 length equals 13 residues. Germline V lookup: CDR1 SQVTM, CDR2 ANQGSEA. The CDR3 reads CSVEEENSYEQYF. The CDR3 DNA reads as TGCAGCGTTGAAGAAGAGAACTCCTACGAGCAGTACTTC.

The chain recombines TRBV4-1 with TRBJ2-7; 9 bases are shared with TRBD1. Germline CDR1 is MGHRA and CDR2 is YSYEKL. This CDR3 spans 14 amino acids. V gave up 2 bases and J gave up 3 bases; unmatched junction bases: 2. CDR3 nucleotides: TGCGCCAGCAGCCAATTGGGACAGGGCTACGAGCAGTACTTC. Its protein is CASSQLGQGYEQYF.

The V call is TRBV7-6, the J call TRBJ1-4; 8 positions agree with TRBD1. The CDR3 is 16 amino acids. Losses at the gene ends were 5 bases for V and 7 bases for J; bases not matched to a gene: 12. Per the germline V gene, CDR1 is SGHVS and CDR2 is FNYEAQ. The CDR3 spells CASSPRQGAMGEKLFF. As DNA, the CDR3 is TGTGCCAGCAGCCCGAGGCAGGGGGCTATGGGTGAAAAACTGTTTTTT.

The V gene is TRBV6-5, the J gene TRBJ2-1; 8 bases match TRBD2. From germline, CDR1 is MNHEY and CDR2 SVGAGI. This CDR3 has 15 residues. V shed 5 bases and J 6 bases; nucleotides not matched to a gene: 9. CDR3 nucleotide sequence: TGTGCCAGCAGTCACGGGGGACTAGTTATCAATGAGCAGTTCTTC. Its translation is CASSHGGLVINEQFF.

This clone was detected only once. The chain links TRBV28 to TRBJ2-1; no reliable D call. CDR3 length: 16 amino acids. V was pared by 4 bases and J by 3 bases, with 16 bases between. CDR1 and CDR2 (germline): MDHEN, SYDVKM. In nucleotides, the CDR3 is TGTGCCAGCAGTTCCAATACCCAGACGGGCTACAATGAGCAGTTCTTC. Translated: CASSSNTQTGYNEQFF.